A single TCR beta chain is shown here with its context. Sequencing used immunoSEQ multiplex PCR; TCRdb keeps in-frame clones, though not all of them. In the table there are fewer than 600,000 clones, 70% to 80% of which are singletons. With 1 base clipped from V and 7 bases from J, the junction kept 9 bases outside the gene matches. Germline V gives CDR1 LGHNA, CDR2 YNFKEQ. The CDR3 covers 17 residues. These data originate in a study of shared clonotypes between healthy human individuals. The V and J genes are TRBV4-2 and TRBJ2-1; 11 nucleotides align to TRBD2. This receptor was obtained from a woman in her thirties or forties in good health. Some clones in this sample may be carry-over from other donors' samples. The specimen was PBMCs. This chain's CDR3 is CASSQVPGTSGQNEQFF. The CDR3 coding sequence is TGTGCCAGCAGCCAAGTTCCCGGGACTAGCGGACAGAATGAGCAGTTCTTC.